The 18 T cell receptor beta chains below come from one sample, sequenced in a study of T cells after yellow fever vaccination. TCRdb processed the 5' RACE reads anew with MiXCR; each CDR3 protein has one entry. The sample has approximately 330,000 distinct CDR3 sequences; roughly 3.9% are singletons. The sequences come from PBMCs, collected 5 days after the yellow fever booster vaccination. These receptors all come from a man aged 18-30 years who received the YFV17D yellow fever vaccine.

This clonotype was found a few times. The rearrangement links TRBV20-1 to TRBJ1-6; 8 bases map to TRBD1. The CDR3 is 18 amino acids. CDR1 and CDR2 (germline): DFQATT, SNEGSKA (reference sequence). V gave up 5 bases and J gave up 0 bases; unmatched junction bases: 12. This chain's CDR3 is CSAANAGGFSSYNSPLHF. The DNA of the CDR3 is TGCAGTGCTGCGAACGCAGGGGGCTTCAGCTCCTATAATTCACCCCTCCACTTT.

This rearrangement joins TRBV12-3 or TRBV12-4 to TRBJ1-5; possibly TRBD1 for D (5 bases). CDR3 length equals 17 residues. Trimming shortened V by 0 bases and J by 6 bases, and 18 bases separated the two germline ends. CDR3 DNA sequence: TGTGCCAGCAGTTTAGCAGGGAGGGGAGGGGTCGGTCAGCCCCAGCATTTT. It encodes CASSLAGRGGVGQPQHF.

The rearrangement links TRBV7-2 to TRBJ1-2; weak D call: TRBD1 (6 bases). Trimming pared 5 bases from V and 1 base from J, leaving 17 bases between. The CDR3 loop spans 16 amino acids. Germline assignment: CDR1 SGHTA and CDR2 FQGNSA. As DNA, the CDR3 is TGTGCCAGCAGCCGAAGGGGGACAAACCTTAACTATGGCTACACCTTC. It yields the protein CASSRRGTNLNYGYTF.

Many counts were recorded for this clonotype. The J gene is TRBJ1-1, the V gene TRBV27, with 9 nucleotides matching TRBD1. The CDR3 spans 15 residues. The germline CDR1 and CDR2 sequences are MNHEY and SMNVEV (reference sequence). Losses at the gene ends were 2 bases for V and 3 bases for J; bases not matched to a gene: 4. DNA for the CDR3: TGTGCCAGCAGTTTAAAAGGACAGGGGTACACTGAAGCTTTCTTT. It codes for CASSLKGQGYTEAFF.

The CDR3 here is CASSERTYSYEQYF. CDR3 in DNA: TGTGCCAGCAGTGAAAGGACGTACTCCTACGAGCAGTACTTC. V gene TRBV2 combines with J gene TRBJ2-7, with D hard to call. The germline gives CDR1 SNHLY, CDR2 FYNNEI. The V gene lost 2 bases and the J gene lost 0 bases, with 8 bases spanning the gap. The CDR3 covers 14 residues.

This clonotype was seen a few times. The chain recombines TRBV24-1 with TRBJ2-3; 10 bases map to TRBD2. This CDR3 is 13 amino acids long. After removal of 7 bases from V and 4 bases from J, the junction contained 1 base not matched to a gene. Germline V gene data show CDR1 as KGHDR and CDR2 as SFDVKD. The CDR3 region is CATRLAGSDTQYF. The DNA for the CDR3 is TGTGCCACCAGACTAGCGGGGTCAGATACGCAGTATTTT.

The V gene is TRBV20-1, the J gene TRBJ1-5, with D hard to call. The V and J ends lost 3 bases and 0 bases respectively, with 9 bases between them. Germline V gene lookup returns CDR1 DFQATT and CDR2 SNEGSKA (reference sequence). The CDR3 has 14 amino acids. The CDR3 spells CSASRTTSNQPQHF. The DNA for the CDR3 is TGCAGTGCTAGCAGGACGACTAGCAATCAGCCCCAGCATTTT.

The genes are TRBV4-3 and TRBJ1-4; D not certain. The V and J ends lost 0 bases and 8 bases respectively, with 16 bases between them. The germline V gene has CDR1 LGHNA and CDR2 YSLEER. The CDR3 loop spans 16 amino acids. CDR3 loop: CASSQDYFGVREKLFF. The DNA of the CDR3 is TGCGCCAGCAGCCAAGATTATTTTGGGGTTCGAGAAAAACTGTTTTTT.

The chain recombines TRBV6-4 with TRBJ1-1; unclear D gene. Germline assignment: CDR1 MRHNA and CDR2 SNTAGT. This CDR3 contains 13 residues. Trimming removed 2 bases at V and 1 base at J, with 5 bases between. The CDR3 nucleotides read TGTGCCAGCAGTGACGACTGGAACACTGAAGCTTTCTTT. It specifies CASSDDWNTEAFF.

This clonotype was detected only a few times. The rearrangement uses TRBV12-3 or TRBV12-4 and TRBJ1-1, with D maybe TRBD1 (6 bases). V shed 7 bases and J shed 6 bases, with 15 bases lying between them. The CDR3 spans 13 residues. The CDR3 is CASNRGGLAEAFF. The CDR3 DNA follows: TGTGCCAGCAACCGAGGGGGTTTGGCTGAAGCTTTCTTT.

There are a few counts of this clonotype. This chain joins TRBV7-3 and TRBJ2-3; D remains ambiguous. Trimming took off 0 bases at V and 6 bases at J, with 7 bases between the two ends. This CDR3 has 13 residues. In germline, CDR1 is SGHTA, CDR2 FQGTGA. The CDR3 DNA is TGTGCCAGCAGCTTAACTGCATATGATACGCAGTATTTT. Amino acid sequence: CASSLTAYDTQYF. Looking up the rest from reference TRBV7-3 and TRBJ2-3 gives the full variable domain: GAGVSQTPSNKVTEKGKYVELRCDPISGHTALYWYRQSLGQGPEFLIYFQGTGAADDSGLPNDRFFAVRPEGSVSTLKIQRTERGDSAVYLCASSLTAYDTQYFGPGTRLTVL.

In this sample, this clonotype turned up a few times. The chain employs TRBV12-3 or TRBV12-4 and TRBJ2-5, with D possibly matching TRBD2 (5 bases). Trimming left V 2 bases short and J 5 bases short, with 9 bases between. CDR3 length: 13 residues. CDR3 residues: CASSLLGVETQYF. Written as DNA, the CDR3 is TGTGCCAGCAGTTTATTGGGAGTGGAGACCCAGTACTTC.

The chain joins TRBV5-1 to TRBJ1-1; perhaps TRBD1 as D (5 bases). The CDR3 spans 14 residues. V dropped 7 bases and J dropped 6 bases, with 19 bases sitting between them. Germline CDR1 SGHRS, CDR2 YFSETQ. DNA of the CDR3: TGCGCCAGCCACCCCTATTGGGGGTGGGCTGAAGCTTTCTTT. Its protein product is CASHPYWGWAEAFF.

In this sample, this clonotype turned up many times. The rearrangement links TRBV5-6 to TRBJ2-5, with 7 bases lining up with TRBD1. The germline V gene encodes CDR1 SGHDT and CDR2 YYEEEE. Unmatched junction bases numbered 8, after V lost 4 bases and J lost 5 bases. This CDR3 comprises 14 residues. CDR3 protein: CASSIRGLWETQYF. The CDR3 nucleotides read TGTGCCAGCAGCATAAGGGGGCTTTGGGAGACCCAGTACTTC.

The V call is TRBV9, the J call TRBJ1-1, with a tentative D call TRBD1 (6 bases). Germline V gene sequence: CDR1 SGDLS, CDR2 YYNGEE. Trimming took off 4 bases at V and 3 bases at J, with 16 bases between the two ends. The CDR3 length is 15 residues. CDR3: CASSFNRDGDTEAFF. Written as DNA, the CDR3 is TGTGCCAGCAGCTTTAACAGGGATGGGGACACTGAAGCTTTCTTT. Together with reference TRBV9 and TRBJ1-1, the CDR3 gives the full variable domain: DSGVTQTPKHLITATGQRVTLRCSPRSGDLSVYWYQQSLDQGLQFLIQYYNGEERAKGNILERFSAQQFPDLHSELNLSSLELGDSALYFCASSFNRDGDTEAFFGQGTRLTVV.

This clonotype was seen more than once but under ten times. The V gene is TRBV7-2, the J gene TRBJ2-1; TRBD2 aligns across 8 bases. Trimming at V came to 1 base and at J to 8 bases, leaving 4 bases not matched to a gene. This CDR3 comprises 14 residues. Germline-derived CDR1 and CDR2 are SGHTA and FQGNSA. Written as DNA, the CDR3 is TGTGCCAGCAGCTTAGAAAAACTAGCGGATGAGCAGTTCTTC. Residues: CASSLEKLADEQFF.

The chain combines TRBV12-3 or TRBV12-4 with TRBJ2-5, with 12 bases fitting TRBD2. The CDR3 loop spans 15 amino acids. The trim removed 6 bases at V and 3 bases at J, leaving 5 bases unmatched. The CDR3 loop reads CASRELAGGEETQYF. The CDR3 region has the DNA TGTGCCAGCAGGGAACTAGCGGGGGGCGAAGAGACCCAGTACTTC.

This chain joins TRBV5-1 and TRBJ2-1, with 7 bases fitting TRBD1. Germline V gives CDR1 SGHRS, CDR2 YFSETQ. The CDR3 sequence is 13 residues long. Trimming removed 3 bases from V and 9 bases from J; junction bases left unmatched: 6. The CDR3 is CASSWGPGGEQFF. For the CDR3, the DNA is TGCGCCAGCAGCTGGGGCCCAGGGGGTGAGCAGTTCTTC. The entire variable domain, with the rest obtained from reference TRBV5-1 and TRBJ2-1, is as follows: KAGVTQTPRYLIKTRGQQVTLSCSPISGHRSVSWYQQTPGQGLQFLFEYFSETQRNKGNFPGRFSGRQFSNSRSEMNVSTLELGDSALYLCASSWGPGGEQFFGPGTRLTVL.